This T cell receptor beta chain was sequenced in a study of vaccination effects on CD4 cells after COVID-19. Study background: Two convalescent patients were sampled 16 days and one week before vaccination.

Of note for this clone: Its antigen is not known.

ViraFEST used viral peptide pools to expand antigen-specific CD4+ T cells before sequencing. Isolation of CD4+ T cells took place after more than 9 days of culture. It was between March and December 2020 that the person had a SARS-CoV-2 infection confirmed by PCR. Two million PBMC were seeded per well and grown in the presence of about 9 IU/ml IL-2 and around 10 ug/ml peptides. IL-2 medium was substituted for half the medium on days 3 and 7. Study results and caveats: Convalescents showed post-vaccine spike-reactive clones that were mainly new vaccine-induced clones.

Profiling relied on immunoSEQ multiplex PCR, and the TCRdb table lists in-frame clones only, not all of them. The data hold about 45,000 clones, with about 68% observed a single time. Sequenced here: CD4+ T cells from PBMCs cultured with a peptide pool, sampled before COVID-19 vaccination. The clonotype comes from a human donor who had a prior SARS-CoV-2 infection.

CDR3 residues: CSASLAGGYSYEQYF. In nucleotides, the CDR3 is TGCAGTGCTAGTCTTGCGGGAGGTTACTCCTACGAGCAGTACTTC. The J gene is TRBJ2-7, the V gene TRBV20-1, with TRBD2 matching 8 bases. CDR1 DFQATT and CDR2 SNEGSKA come from the germline V gene (reference sequence). V shed 3 bases, J shed 0 bases, and the junction held 7 bases outside the gene matches. The CDR3 loop spans 15 amino acids.